The T cell receptor (beta chain) under discussion was sequenced for a study of T cell responses to AZD1222 COVID-19 vaccine. Method: immunoSEQ multiplex PCR; TCRdb's copy keeps in-frame clones and lacks some. The data hold 130,000 to 150,000 clones, with around 86% observed a single time. As concerns this clone: Its antigen is still unknown.

V lost 4 bases to trimming and J lost 3 bases; unmatched junction nucleotides: 3. The germline V gene has CDR1 LGHDT and CDR2 YNNKEL (reference sequence). The CDR3 length is 14 residues. General observations from the study: Baseline testing showed seropositivity in only six AZD1222 recipients. Sampling captured repertoires only after the peak T cell response.

This TCR was sampled from an adult in good health. This sample comprised peripheral blood, obtained on day 0 of MenACWY control vaccination. The V gene is TRBV3-1 (or the pseudogene TRBV3-2), the J gene TRBJ2-7; TRBD1 aligns across 10 bases. The CDR3 reads CASSLRDRGYEQYF. The CDR3, as DNA: TGTGCCAGCAGCCTCCGGGACAGGGGCTACGAGCAGTACTTC.